This is a list of T cell receptor beta chains from one sample in a study of molecular identifiers for immune sequencing clone quantification. MiXCR, run by TCRdb on the PCR reads, gives a single entry per CDR3 protein. The profile shows 15,000 to 20,000 distinct CDR3 sequences, 20% to 25% of them singletons. Sequenced: naive CD8+ T cells from blood, with Jurkat cell RNA spiked in. These receptors came from a human donor in good health. Some libraries in this study had Jurkat cell RNA spiked in. CDR3s include the opening cysteine and the closing phenylalanine or tryptophan. A D gene is named only where the DNA matches it firmly. Clone sizes are given selectively: once, few, many, or a class where the clone is expanded.

>TRBV11-2|TRBD2|medium-sized|TRBJ2-7
CASSGGLADVEQYF
TGTGCCAGCAGCGGCGGACTAGCAGACGTTGAGCAGTACTTC
>TRBV12-3/TRBV12-4|-|-|TRBJ1-1
CASSPEATMNTEAFF
TGTGCCAGCAGCCCAGAGGCGACAATGAACACTGAAGCTTTCTTT
>TRBV4-2|TRBD2|few|TRBJ2-2
CASSHLTSEGGELFF
TGTGCCAGCAGCCACCTAACTAGCGAGGGCGGGGAGCTGTTTTTT
>TRBV24-1|TRBD2|many|TRBJ2-1
CATSDSPGGPYNEQFF
TGTGCCACCAGTGATTCCCCGGGGGGGCCCTACAATGAGCAGTTCTTC
>TRBV19|TRBD2|once|TRBJ2-3
CASRGLAEHPTDTQYF
TGTGCCAGTAGGGGACTAGCGGAACATCCCACAGATACGCAGTATTTT
>TRBV13|-|few|TRBJ2-7
CASTLGPYEQYF
TGTGCCAGCACCCTGGGACCCTACGAGCAGTACTTC
>TRBV27|TRBD1|medium-sized|TRBJ1-4
CASSFQGANEKLFF
TGTGCCAGCAGTTTTCAGGGGGCGAATGAAAAACTGTTTTTT
>TRBV9|-|many|TRBJ1-1
CASSGEPENTEAFF
TGTGCCAGCAGCGGTGAGCCGGAGAACACTGAAGCTTTCTTT
>TRBV3-1|-|many|TRBJ2-7
CASSLGGFYEQYF
TGTGCCAGCAGCCTCGGCGGGTTCTACGAGCAGTACTTC
>TRBV5-1|TRBD2|-|TRBJ2-1
CASSFSPLRVAGRVEQFF
TGCGCCAGCAGCTTCTCCCCCCTTAGAGTAGCGGGACGCGTTGAGCAGTTCTTC
>TRBV27|-|few|TRBJ2-7
CASRQGGSYEQYF
TGTGCCAGCAGACAGGGTGGCTCCTACGAGCAGTACTTC
>TRBV7-9|-|many|TRBJ2-3
CASSFKGWVTDTQYF
TGTGCCAGCAGCTTTAAAGGGTGGGTCACAGATACGCAGTATTTT
>TRBV4-2|TRBD2|-|TRBJ2-7
CASSQVGTSINEQYF
TGTGCCAGCAGCCAAGTCGGGACTAGCATCAACGAGCAGTACTTC
>TRBV4-3|TRBD1|-|TRBJ1-1
CASGQDRQGNTEALF
TGCGCCAGCGGCCAAGATCGACAGGGAAACACTGAAGCTCTCTTT
>TRBV12-3/TRBV12-4|-|many|TRBJ2-3
CASSGRPLSPDTQYF
TGTGCCAGCAGTGGACGGCCCTTGTCCCCAGATACGCAGTATTTT
>TRBV12-3/TRBV12-4|-|few|TRBJ1-1
CASSLMYDRNTEAFF
TGTGCCAGCAGTTTAATGTATGACAGGAACACTGAAGCTTTCTTT
>TRBV27|-|-|TRBJ2-3
CASSHQGLTDTQYF
TGTGCCAGCAGTCACCAGGGGCTCACAGATACGCAGTATTTT
>TRBV5-5|-|many|TRBJ2-1
CASSFPWARKYNEQFF
TGTGCCAGCAGCTTTCCGTGGGCGCGAAAATACAATGAGCAGTTCTTC
>TRBV25-1|-|medium-sized|TRBJ1-4
CASSDGGEKLFF
TGTGCCAGCAGTGACGGAGGGGAAAAACTGTTTTTT
>TRBV3-1|-|many|TRBJ2-5
CASRGRESETQYF
TGTGCCAGCAGGGGACGGGAAAGCGAGACCCAGTACTTC
>TRBV7-2|-|many|TRBJ2-5
CASSLGLTGSETQYF
TGTGCCAGCAGCTTAGGTTTGACAGGATCGGAGACCCAGTACTTC
>TRBV27|-|-|TRBJ2-6
CASSPFFSTVTGANVLTF
TGTGCCAGCAGCCCATTCTTCTCGACCGTTACTGGGGCCAACGTCCTGACTTTC
>TRBV7-9|-|medium-sized|TRBJ1-2
CASSSHTLIYGYTF
TGTGCCAGCAGCTCCCACACACTGATCTATGGCTACACCTTC
>TRBV7-6|-|many|TRBJ2-1
CASSLGASTGGNEQFF
TGTGCCAGCAGCTTAGGGGCTTCAACAGGAGGGAATGAGCAGTTCTTC
>TRBV28|TRBD2|-|TRBJ2-7
CASSSWTSGSYEQYF
TGTGCCAGCAGTTCATGGACTAGCGGATCCTACGAGCAGTACTTC
>TRBV7-6|-|-|TRBJ2-2
CASSGYGELFF
TGTGCCAGCAGCGGGTACGGGGAGCTGTTTTTT
>TRBV6-5|TRBD1|-|TRBJ2-4
CDRSYSRAGGKNIKYF
TGTGACAGAAGTTACTCTAGGGCAGGGGGAAAAAACATTAAGTACTTC
>TRBV13|TRBD2|many|TRBJ2-7
CASSLSPGGFSYEQYF
TGTGCCAGCAGCTTAAGCCCGGGGGGGTTTTCCTACGAGCAGTACTTC
>TRBV14|-|many|TRBJ2-3
CASREIIYSTDTQYF
TGTGCCAGCAGGGAAATTATCTACAGCACAGATACGCAGTATTTT
>TRBV12-3/TRBV12-4|TRBD2|many|TRBJ2-3
CASSSSGSPDTQYF
TGTGCCAGCAGCTCTAGCGGGAGTCCCGATACGCAGTATTTT
>TRBV7-9|-|many|TRBJ2-2
CASSLGATSAGELFF
TGTGCCAGCAGCTTGGGGGCCACCAGTGCCGGGGAGCTGTTTTTT
>TRBV9|TRBD2|many|TRBJ2-2
CASSGLLAGVNSGELFF
TGTGCCAGCAGCGGCTTACTAGCGGGAGTGAACAGCGGGGAGCTGTTTTTT
>TRBV7-6|TRBD2|few|TRBJ2-7
CASSLVPRTSGSSEQYF
TGTGCCAGCAGCTTAGTGCCCCGGACTAGCGGGAGTTCCGAGCAGTACTTC
>TRBV12-3/TRBV12-4|-|many|TRBJ2-5
CASSGIMNVETQYF
TGTGCCAGCAGTGGGATAATGAATGTTGAGACCCAGTACTTC
>TRBV6-2/TRBV6-3|-|-|TRBJ2-7
CASSARTSSCEQCF
TGTGCCAGCAGTGCCAGGACGAGCTCCTGCGAGCAGTGCTTC
>TRBV21-1|-|many|TRBJ2-7
CASSKGGFHYEQYF
TGTGCCAGCAGCAAAGGTGGCTTCCACTACGAGCAGTACTTC
>TRBV6-2/TRBV6-3|-|-|TRBJ2-1
CASSSAWYNEQFF
TGTGCCAGCAGCAGTGCATGGTACAATGAGCAGTTCTTC
>TRBV29-1|-|few|TRBJ2-2
CSVLSGANTGELFF
TGCAGCGTCTTAAGCGGCGCGAACACCGGGGAGCTGTTTTTT
>TRBV4-1|-|many|TRBJ2-2
CASSPITGELFF
TGCGCCAGCAGCCCTATAACCGGGGAGCTGTTTTTT
>TRBV7-9|-|-|TRBJ2-7
CASSSQRDPFYEQYF
TGTGCCAGCAGCTCCCAAAGGGACCCGTTCTACGAGCAGTACTTC
>TRBV6-1|-|many|TRBJ1-5
CASSDMAYGTYPNQPQHF
TGTGCCAGCAGTGACATGGCTTACGGGACATACCCAAATCAGCCCCAGCATTTT
>TRBV7-2|-|-|TRBJ2-3
CASTQAGDTQYF
TGTGCCAGCACCCAGGCCGGGGATACGCAGTATTTT
>TRBV9|TRBD2|-|TRBJ2-7
CASSVIAGDYEQYF
TGTGCCAGCAGCGTAATAGCGGGAGACTACGAGCAGTACTTC
>TRBV6-5|-|many|TRBJ2-7
CASSYDGSSYEQYF
TGTGCCAGCAGTTACGACGGGAGCTCCTACGAGCAGTACTTC
>TRBV7-7|TRBD1|few|TRBJ2-1
CASSHGQGGRNEQFF
TGTGCTAGCAGCCATGGACAGGGGGGACGGAATGAGCAGTTCTTC
>TRBV9|-|many|TRBJ2-1
CASSHPLYNEQFF
TGTGCCAGCAGCCACCCTCTTTACAATGAGCAGTTCTTC
>TRBV6-2/TRBV6-3|-|many|TRBJ1-2
CASSYGPGLYGYTF
TGTGCCAGCAGTTACGGACCGGGCCTCTATGGCTACACCTTC
>TRBV4-3|TRBD2|many|TRBJ2-5
CASSRRLAVEETQYF
TGCGCCAGCAGCCGCAGACTAGCGGTGGAGGAGACCCAGTACTTC
>TRBV7-3|-|many|TRBJ2-2
CASSPGGGELFF
TGTGCCAGCAGCCCCGGCGGCGGGGAGCTGTTTTTT
>TRBV4-3|-|many|TRBJ2-2
CASSQDSPGELFF
TGCGCCAGCAGCCAAGATAGCCCCGGGGAGCTGTTTTTT
>TRBV6-5|-|medium-sized|TRBJ2-1
CASSYGNEQFF
TGTGCCAGCAGTTACGGGAATGAGCAGTTCTTC
>TRBV7-9|-|once|TRBJ1-5
CASSLANQPQHF
TGTGCCAGCAGCTTAGCCAATCAGCCCCAGCATTTT
>TRBV20-1|-|-|TRBJ2-7
CSASNGLSYKQYF
TGCAGTGCTAGTAACGGGCTTTCCTACAAGCAGTACTTC